This T cell receptor (beta chain) was documented in a study of blood T cells in healthy people across ages. The V end was cut by 8 bases, the J end by 6 bases, with 14 bases between. CDR3 size: 13 residues. In germline, CDR1 is SEHNR, CDR2 FQNEAQ (reference sequence). Every donor contributed roughly 10 milliliters of peripheral blood by blood draw. Samples each had at least 5.5 micrograms of total RNA extracted. Primed by a sample-barcoded 5' primer and a J-beta primer mix, a second PCR proceeded for about 7 to 11 cycles. Using its own MiXCR run on the 5' RACE reads, TCRdb lists one record per CDR3 protein. The sample has roughly 1.9 million distinct CDR3 sequences; 39% are singletons.

The chain employs TRBV7-9 and TRBJ2-1; the D is unclear. The sequence came from a human donor in good health. The specimen sequenced was blood. The CDR3 is CASGQSSINEQFF. The CDR3 nucleotides are TGTGCCAGCGGCCAATCAAGCATCAATGAGCAGTTCTTC.